This T cell receptor (beta chain) was sequenced during a study of human T cells and chemical hapten exposure. Overall study context: Donors were sensitized with 2% DPC on the upper inner arm.

Study processing details: TCRs per sample had a median of around 98,000 and ranged from roughly 20,000 to 690,600. Each CDR3 protein gets one entry after TCRdb re-called the RACE reads with MiXCR. The V and J calls and clone size are TCRdb's, not the authors'. The table shows 95,000 to 150,000 distinct CDR3 sequences, with 11% occurring only once. V lost 6 bases and J lost 2; bases outside the gene matches: 6. This CDR3 spans 14 amino acids. Per the germline V gene, CDR1 is DFQATT and CDR2 is SNEGSKA (reference sequence). As to time point: patch test 3, about 24 weeks after DPC sensitization. Described treatment: therapeutic diphenylcyclopropenone sensitization with weekly scalp DPC. This clonotype was seen repeatedly, ten times or more.

V and J are TRBV20-1 and TRBJ2-7; 11 bases are a match to TRBD2. The receptor was derived from a woman between 50 and 59 years old with alopecia areata. Some clones in this sample may be carry-over from other donors' samples. Sequences were derived from whole blood, sampled in connection with sensitization to the hapten diphenylcyclopropenone (DPC). The DNA of the CDR3 is TGCAGTGCGGGGACTAGCGGTATTACCTACGAGCAGTACTTC. Its translation: CSAGTSGITYEQYF.